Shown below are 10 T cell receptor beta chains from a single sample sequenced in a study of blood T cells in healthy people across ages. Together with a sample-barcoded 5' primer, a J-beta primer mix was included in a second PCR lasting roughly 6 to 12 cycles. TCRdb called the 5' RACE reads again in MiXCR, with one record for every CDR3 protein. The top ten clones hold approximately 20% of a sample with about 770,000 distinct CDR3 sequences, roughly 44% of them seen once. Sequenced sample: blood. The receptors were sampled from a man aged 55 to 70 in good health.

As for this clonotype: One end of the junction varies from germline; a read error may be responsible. The CDR3 nucleotides are TGTGCCAGCAGGCAGAGTCGCCAGGGGGCATCAGATATGCAGTATTTT. It translates to CASRQSRQGASDMQYF. V gene TRBV12-3 or TRBV12-4 combines with J gene TRBJ2-3; 8 nucleotides agree with TRBD1. This CDR3 comprises 16 residues.

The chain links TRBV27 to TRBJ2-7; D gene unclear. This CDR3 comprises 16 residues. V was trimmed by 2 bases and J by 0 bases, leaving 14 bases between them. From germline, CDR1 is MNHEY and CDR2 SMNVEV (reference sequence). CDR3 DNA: TGTGCCAGCAGTTTAGCCGGTCCGGCTGGCTCCTACGAGCAGTACTTC. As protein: CASSLAGPAGSYEQYF.

CDR3 DNA: TGCAGTGCTAGAGATGGATACGATAGCAATGAGCAGTTCTTC. It translates to CSARDGYDSNEQFF. The V and J genes are TRBV20-1 and TRBJ2-1; D is unresolved. CDR1 and CDR2 (germline): DFQATT, SNEGSKA (reference sequence). This CDR3 contains 14 residues. V was shortened by 0 bases and J by 6 bases, with 12 bases between the two germline ends.

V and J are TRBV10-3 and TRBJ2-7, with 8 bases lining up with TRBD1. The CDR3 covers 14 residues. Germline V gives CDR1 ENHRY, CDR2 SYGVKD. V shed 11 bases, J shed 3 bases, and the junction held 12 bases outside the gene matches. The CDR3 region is CAGQGPGKGYEQYF. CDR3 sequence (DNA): TGTGCCGGACAGGGTCCAGGGAAGGGCTACGAGCAGTACTTC.

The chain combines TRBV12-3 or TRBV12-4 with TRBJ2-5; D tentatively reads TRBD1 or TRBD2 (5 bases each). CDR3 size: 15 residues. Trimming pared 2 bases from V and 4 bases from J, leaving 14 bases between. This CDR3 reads CASSLSRDLRETQYF. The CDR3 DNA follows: TGTGCCAGCAGTTTAAGCAGGGACCTGAGAGAGACCCAGTACTTC.

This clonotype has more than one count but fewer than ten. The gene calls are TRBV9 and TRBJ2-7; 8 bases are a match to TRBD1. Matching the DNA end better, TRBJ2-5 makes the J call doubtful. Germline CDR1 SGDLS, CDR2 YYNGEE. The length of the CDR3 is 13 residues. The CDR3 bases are TGTGCCAGCAGCGTAGGACAGGGGCAGACCCAGTACTTC. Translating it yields CASSVGQGQTQYF.

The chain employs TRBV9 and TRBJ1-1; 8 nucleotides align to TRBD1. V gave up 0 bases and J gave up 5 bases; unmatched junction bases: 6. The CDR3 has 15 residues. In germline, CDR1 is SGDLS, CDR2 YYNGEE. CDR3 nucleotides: TGTGCCAGCAGCGTAGAAGGCAGGGGGCGGACTGAAGCTTTCTTT. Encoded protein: CASSVEGRGRTEAFF.

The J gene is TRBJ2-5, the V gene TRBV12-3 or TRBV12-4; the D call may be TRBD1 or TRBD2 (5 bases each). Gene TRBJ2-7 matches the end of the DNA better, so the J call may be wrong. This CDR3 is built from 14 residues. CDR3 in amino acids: CASSLGGVRDEQYF. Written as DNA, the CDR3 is TGTGCCAGCAGTTTAGGGGGAGTCAGGGACGAGCAGTACTTC.

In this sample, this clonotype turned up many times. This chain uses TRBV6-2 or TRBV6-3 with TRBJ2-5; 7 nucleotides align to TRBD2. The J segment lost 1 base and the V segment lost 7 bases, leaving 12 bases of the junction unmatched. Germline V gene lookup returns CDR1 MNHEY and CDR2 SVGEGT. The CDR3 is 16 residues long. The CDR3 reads CASTKNIGLVQETQYF. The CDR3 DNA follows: TGTGCCAGCACTAAGAACATCGGACTAGTCCAAGAGACCCAGTACTTC.

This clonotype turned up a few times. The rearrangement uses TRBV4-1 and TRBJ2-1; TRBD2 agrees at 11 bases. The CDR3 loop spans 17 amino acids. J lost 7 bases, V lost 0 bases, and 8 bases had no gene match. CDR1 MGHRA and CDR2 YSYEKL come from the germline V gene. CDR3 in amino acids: CASSQEWTSGSGNEQFF. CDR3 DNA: TGCGCCAGCAGCCAAGAGTGGACTAGCGGGTCAGGTAATGAGCAGTTCTTC.